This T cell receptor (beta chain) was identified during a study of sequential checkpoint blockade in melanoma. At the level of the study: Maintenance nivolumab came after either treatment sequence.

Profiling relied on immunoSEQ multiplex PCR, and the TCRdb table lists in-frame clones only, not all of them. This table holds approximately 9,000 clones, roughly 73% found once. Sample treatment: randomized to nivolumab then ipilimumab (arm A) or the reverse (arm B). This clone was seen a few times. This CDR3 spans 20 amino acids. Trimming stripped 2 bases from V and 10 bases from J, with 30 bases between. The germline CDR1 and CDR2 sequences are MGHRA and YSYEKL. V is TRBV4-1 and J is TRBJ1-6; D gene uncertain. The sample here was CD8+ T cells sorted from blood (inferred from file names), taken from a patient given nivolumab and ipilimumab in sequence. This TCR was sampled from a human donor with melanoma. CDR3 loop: CASSQPWSLGGDIYWSPLHF. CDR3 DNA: TGCGCCAGCAGCCAACCTTGGAGCTTAGGAGGCGATATATATTGGTCACCCCTCCACTTT.